Presented here are 27 T cell receptor beta chains from one specimen sequenced in a study of regulatory T cells in long-lasting Graves disease. The TCR beta library used iRepertoire HTBI primers with Arm-PCR amplification of CDR3. In TCRdb, the multiplex PCR reads were re-called with MiXCR into one record per CDR3 protein. In the table there are some 320,000 distinct CDR3 sequences, over 15% of which are singletons. Time point reported: newly diagnosed GD, antithyroid drugs for less than 3 months. RNA from PBMCs was the source of the TCR library. Source: peripheral blood mononuclear cells (PBMCs), taken at new diagnosis, from a patient treated with antithyroid drugs. The receptors stem from a female donor with Graves disease.

Worth noting for this clonotype: A far larger clone is off by one base, so a read error is likely. This chain uses TRBV12-3 or TRBV12-4 with TRBJ1-2; 9 bases fit TRBD1. The CDR3 is 15 amino acids. Trimming took 5 bases from V and 7 from J; bases not matched to a gene: 11. The CDR3 DNA reads as TGTGCCAGCAGTCTCCTCGGGACAGGGACATTTGGCTACACCTTC. Translating it yields CASSLLGTGTFGYTF.

The genes are TRBV12-3 or TRBV12-4 and TRBJ2-1; TRBD2 matches 9 bases. With V trimmed by 5 bases and J by 6 bases, 11 bases remained unmatched. The CDR3 is 16 amino acids. The CDR3 region is CASSPELAGLPNEQFF. CDR3 coding DNA: TGTGCCAGCAGTCCAGAACTAGCGGGCCTCCCCAATGAGCAGTTCTTC.

This clonotype has more than one count but fewer than ten. The chain recombines TRBV20-1 with TRBJ2-1; TRBD2 aligns across 8 bases. Germline V CDR1 and CDR2: DFQATT, SNEGSKA (reference sequence). The CDR3 length is 14 residues. J was trimmed by 8 bases and V by 2 bases; bases with no gene match: 8. The CDR3 spells CSARREGLLYEQFF. CDR3 sequence (DNA): TGCAGTGCTAGACGGGAGGGCCTCTTGTATGAGCAGTTCTTC.

This clonotype has at least ten counts. The chain couples TRBV5-5 to TRBJ2-5; possible D gene TRBD2, 6 bases. Germline V lookup: CDR1 SGHKS, CDR2 YYEKEE (reference sequence). The CDR3 loop spans 16 amino acids. Trimming pared 4 bases from V and 5 bases from J, leaving 21 bases between. As DNA, the CDR3 is TGTGCCAGCAGCCTCAACACCGCGGGGTCGGCGGAGACCCAGTACTTC. It is translated as CASSLNTAGSAETQYF.

This clonotype was counted many times. Relative to the germline gene, one junction end is altered; a read error may explain this. J is TRBJ2-7 and V is TRBV6-5; the D is unclear. Germline V lookup: CDR1 MNHEY, CDR2 SVGAGI. This CDR3 has 12 residues. The CDR3 loop is CASRYLTDEQYF. Written as DNA, the CDR3 is TGTGCCAGCAGATACTTGACGGACGAGCAGTACTTC.

In this sample, this clonotype turned up many times. The V and J genes are TRBV5-8 and TRBJ1-5; 11 bases agree with TRBD1. V was clipped by 4 bases and J by 7 bases; unmatched bases: 13. Germline CDR1 SGHTS, CDR2 YDEGEE. This CDR3 has 17 residues. CDR3 sequence reads: CASSLGQGARVWQPQHF. The CDR3 nucleotides read TGTGCCAGCAGCCTAGGACAGGGGGCGAGAGTTTGGCAGCCCCAGCATTTT.

In this sample, this clonotype turned up many times. DNA of the CDR3: TGTGCTAGTGTAATGGACAGGGTTAGCAATCAGCCCCAGCATTTT. It translates to CASVMDRVSNQPQHF. The gene calls are TRBV12-5 and TRBJ1-5; 8 bases map to TRBD1. The CDR3 extends over 15 amino acids. Germline V lookup: CDR1 LGHNT, CDR2 FRNRAP. The V gene end was trimmed by 7 bases and the J gene end by 0 bases; junction bases not matched to a gene: 5.

This clonotype was picked up many times. The genes are TRBV19 and TRBJ2-1, with TRBD2 matching 13 bases. Trimming removed 6 bases from V and 9 bases from J; junction bases left unmatched: 11. The CDR3 is 16 residues long. Germline CDR1 is LNHDA and CDR2 is SQIVND (reference sequence). CDR3 sequence (DNA): TGTGCCAGTAGCCCATTGGGGACTAGCGGGATTGGTGAGCAGTTCTTC. This translates into CASSPLGTSGIGEQFF.

The chain joins TRBV5-1 to TRBJ1-1; D possibly corresponds to TRBD1 (6 bases). From germline, CDR1 is SGHRS and CDR2 YFSETQ. V was shortened by 0 bases and J by 5 bases, with 14 bases between the two germline ends. The CDR3 runs 15 residues. The CDR3 spells CASSLDRPQGTEAFF. CDR3 DNA sequence: TGCGCCAGCAGCTTGGATCGCCCACAGGGTACTGAAGCTTTCTTT.

This clonotype was detected once. The genes are TRBV19 and TRBJ2-6, with D perhaps TRBD1 or TRBD2 (5 bases each). The germline gives CDR1 LNHDA, CDR2 SQIVND (reference sequence). The CDR3 covers 17 residues. V lost 4 bases to trimming and J lost 0 bases, with 13 bases between them. The CDR3 region is CASSRDAHASGANVLTF. In nucleotides, the CDR3 is TGTGCCAGTAGTAGGGACGCACACGCCTCTGGGGCCAACGTCCTGACTTTC.

In its sample, this clonotype was seen many times. The chain combines TRBV4-1 with TRBJ2-7, with D possibly TRBD1 on 5 matching bases. CDR1 MGHRA and CDR2 YSYEKL come from the germline V gene. This CDR3 spans 14 amino acids. The ends were cut back, 0 bases at V and 5 bases at J, with 11 bases in the middle. The CDR3 DNA reads TGCGCCAGCAGCCAAGAAGGCAGGGATCACGAGCAGTACTTC. It specifies CASSQEGRDHEQYF.

This clonotype appeared many times. This chain connects TRBV18 to TRBJ1-2; D gene unclear. CDR1 KGHSH and CDR2 LQKENI come from the germline V gene. Trimming cost V 2 bases and J 0 bases, with 13 bases left between them. This CDR3 has 16 residues. CDR3 nucleotides: TGTGCCAGCTCACCATCGGTGCAGAAAGCTAACTATGGCTACACCTTC. This translates into CASSPSVQKANYGYTF. The full variable domain, its missing parts supplied by reference TRBV18 and TRBJ1-2, is NAGVMQNPRHLVRRRGQEARLRCSPMKGHSHVYWYRQLPEEGLKFMVYLQKENIIDESGMPKERFSAEFPKEGPSILRIQQVVRGDSAAYFCASSPSVQKANYGYTFGSGTRLTVV.

This clonotype was seen repeatedly, ten times or more. This chain connects TRBV27 to TRBJ2-3; D call uncertain. CDR1 MNHEY and CDR2 SMNVEV come from the germline V gene (reference sequence). V was cut by 2 bases and J by 0 bases, with 6 bases left in between. CDR3 size: 14 residues. The CDR3, as DNA: TGTGCCAGCAGTTTACAGAAAAGCACAGATACGCAGTATTTT. Translated, it gives CASSLQKSTDTQYF.

This clonotype was counted at least ten times. This chain links TRBV2 with TRBJ2-3; D not certain. From germline, CDR1 is SNHLY and CDR2 FYNNEI. The CDR3 totals 11 residues. V shed 5 bases and J shed 4 bases, with 4 bases lying between them. CDR3 DNA: TGTGCCAGCAGTCAGCCAGATACGCAGTATTTT. Amino acid sequence: CASSQPDTQYF.

This clonotype was found many times. The germline gene is not matched at one end of the junction; a read error may be the cause. V is TRBV2 and J is TRBJ2-5; possible D gene TRBD1, 6 bases. Germline V CDR1 and CDR2: SNHLY, FYNNEI. There are 16 residues in the CDR3. In DNA, the CDR3 is TGTGCCAGCAGGAACTGGGGGCCGGGTCGTATAGAGGCCCAGTACTTC. Residues: CASRNWGPGRIEAQYF.

This clonotype has more than one count but fewer than ten. V gene TRBV24-1 combines with J gene TRBJ2-1; TRBD1 might be the D (5 bases). With the DNA end fitting TRBJ2-5 better, the J assignment may be wrong. The germline CDR1 and CDR2 sequences are KGHDR and SFDVKD. The CDR3 is 13 residues long. The CDR3: CATSDRGRETQYF. The CDR3 coding sequence is TGTGCCACCAGTGATAGGGGAAGGGAGACCCAGTACTTC.

This clonotype has ten or more counts. The J gene is TRBJ2-5, the V gene TRBV11-2; 11 nucleotides align to TRBD2. This CDR3 has 16 amino acids. Germline V gene data show CDR1 as SGHAT and CDR2 as FQNNGV. Trimming cost V 7 bases and J 5 bases; bases outside gene matches: 12. In DNA, the CDR3 is TGTGCCAGCATGACCCGACCTAGCGGGAGGATGGAGACCCAGTACTTC. Translating it yields CASMTRPSGRMETQYF.

Ten or more counts support this clonotype. This chain uses TRBV5-1 with TRBJ2-3; the D gene could be TRBD1 or TRBD2 (6 bases each). Germline V gene lookup returns CDR1 SGHRS and CDR2 YFSETQ. V was trimmed by 5 bases and J by 0 bases, leaving 13 bases between them. The CDR3 consists of 15 residues. DNA of the CDR3: TGCGCCAGCAGTTTAGGGGGGATGAGCACAGATACGCAGTATTTT. It codes for CASSLGGMSTDTQYF.

Comments on this clonotype: It may be a read error: a sequence one base away is much more abundant. This chain links TRBV20-1 with TRBJ2-7; perhaps TRBD1 as D (6 bases). The CDR3 contains 11 residues. Germline CDR1 DFQATT, CDR2 SNEGSKA (reference sequence). Trimming removed 5 bases at V and 4 bases at J, with 9 bases between. CDR3: CSALQGYEQYV. The CDR3 DNA is TGCAGTGCTTTACAGGGATACGAGCAGTACGTC.

Turning to this clonotype: One junction end disagrees with the germline gene, perhaps due to a read error. V usage is TRBV7-9 and J usage is TRBJ2-3; tentatively, D is TRBD2 (5 bases). The CDR3 consists of 15 residues. Germline V gene sequence: CDR1 SEHNR, CDR2 FQNEAQ (reference sequence). The CDR3 reads CAGSPWTGSTDTQYF. The CDR3 nucleotides read TGTGCCGGCAGCCCCTGGACTGGAAGCACAGATACGCAGTATTTT.

This clonotype was counted a few times. V is TRBV6-2 or TRBV6-3 and J is TRBJ1-3; no clear D. Trimming shortened V by 6 bases and J by 3 bases, and 9 bases separated the two germline ends. The CDR3 is made up of 13 amino acids. The V gene's germline CDR1 is MNHEY and CDR2 SVGEGT. DNA for the CDR3: TGTGCCAGCAGCACGACGGGTGGAAACACCATATATTTT. The encoded protein is CASSTTGGNTIYF.

This clonotype was found many times. The chain is built from TRBV7-9 and TRBJ2-7, with D unclear. Germline V gene lookup returns CDR1 SEHNR and CDR2 FQNEAQ (reference sequence). The CDR3 has 13 amino acids. Trimming left V 5 bases short and J 0 bases short, with 8 bases between. This CDR3 reads CASSKQTSYEQYF. DNA for the CDR3: TGTGCCAGCAGCAAACAGACCTCCTACGAGCAGTACTTC.

This clonotype was detected many times. This chain connects TRBV3-1 to TRBJ2-1; TRBD2 agrees at 8 bases. Per germline, CDR1 LGHDT and CDR2 YNNKEL (reference sequence). The ends lost 0 bases at V and 8 bases at J; junction bases unmatched: 12. The CDR3 has 17 residues. CDR3 in amino acids: CASSQDRASGSLDEQFF. In DNA form, the CDR3 reads TGTGCCAGCAGCCAAGACCGTGCGAGCGGGAGCTTGGATGAGCAGTTCTTC.

This clonotype was recorded many times. The chain carries TRBV9 and TRBJ1-3; 8 bases map to TRBD1. The CDR3 extends over 19 amino acids. CDR1 is SGDLS, CDR2 YYNGEE, per germline. Trimming removed 4 bases from V and 0 bases from J; junction bases left unmatched: 15. CDR3 nucleotides: TGTGCCAGCAGCCTACGGACAGGGCAAGCTTACCTCTCTGGAAACACCATATATTTT. Amino acids: CASSLRTGQAYLSGNTIYF.

This clonotype was picked up one time. A much larger clone sits a single nucleotide away, making a read error possible. The V call is TRBV7-8, the J call TRBJ2-1; D is ambiguous. CDR1 and CDR2 from the germline V gene are SGHVS and FQNEAQ. The CDR3 has 15 amino acids. DNA for the CDR3: TGTGCCAGCAGCCCCATGGAGACCCCATGGGATGAGCAGCTCTTC. Its translation: CASSPMETPWDEQLF.

This clonotype was counted ten times or more. The rearrangement uses TRBV5-1 and TRBJ2-3; D remains ambiguous. The CDR3 is 13 residues long. Germline V CDR1 and CDR2: SGHRS, YFSETQ. Trimming removed 6 bases from V and 3 bases from J, with 11 bases in between. CDR3 DNA sequence: TGCGCCAGCAACCAAGGGCAAACAGATACGCAGTATTTT. Protein product: CASNQGQTDTQYF. Using reference TRBV5-1 and TRBJ2-3 for the parts outside the CDR3, the full variable domain is KAGVTQTPRYLIKTRGQQVTLSCSPISGHRSVSWYQQTPGQGLQFLFEYFSETQRNKGNFPGRFSGRQFSNSRSEMNVSTLELGDSALYLCASNQGQTDTQYFGPGTRLTVL.

This clonotype was seen repeatedly, ten times or more. V usage is TRBV24-1 and J usage is TRBJ2-5; maybe TRBD1 (6 bases). The J call may be incorrect, as the DNA end agrees better with TRBJ2-1. The CDR3 consists of 14 residues. From germline, CDR1 is KGHDR and CDR2 SFDVKD. For the CDR3, the DNA is TGTGCCACCACAGCCCGGGACACTATCGATGAGCAGTTCTTC. The encoded protein is CATTARDTIDEQFF.